The next 14 T cell receptor beta chains were all read from a single sample in a study of shared clonotypes between healthy human individuals. The protocol was immunoSEQ multiplex PCR, while the TCRdb copy is restricted to in-frame clones and leaves out a portion. The sample lists some 600,000 clones; about 96% were seen once. Naive CD8 cells were CD45RO-negative, positively selected for CCR7, excluding terminally differentiated effector memory CD45RA+ cells. Sequenced material: naive CD8+ T cells sorted from blood. These receptors were collected from a woman in her thirties in good health.

This clone was seen more than once but under ten times. J is TRBJ1-3 and V is TRBV4-1; the D is unclear. V dropped 0 bases and J dropped 0 bases, with 6 bases sitting between them. CDR1 is MGHRA, CDR2 YSYEKL, per germline. The CDR3 contains 15 residues. The CDR3 region is CASSQDHNSGNTIYF. CDR3 DNA sequence: TGCGCCAGCAGCCAAGATCACAACTCTGGAAACACCATATATTTT.

The rearrangement joins TRBV7-2 to TRBJ2-3, with D unresolved. The V end lost 2 bases, the J end lost 0 bases, and 18 bases lay between the germline ends. Germline V lookup: CDR1 SGHTA, CDR2 FQGNSA. The CDR3 covers 18 residues. CDR3 DNA sequence: TGTGCCAGCAGCTTAAGGTTCGGCTCGCGGCCTAGCACAGATACGCAGTATTTT. Translation gives CASSLRFGSRPSTDTQYF.

The V call is TRBV6-1, the J call TRBJ2-7; TRBD1 is a possible D gene (6 bases). The CDR3 has 15 residues. Germline CDR1 MNHNS, CDR2 SASEGT. The V gene lost 1 base and the J gene lost 0 bases, with 10 bases spanning the gap. The CDR3 DNA reads as TGTGCCAGCAGTGAAGACAGGGTTTTCTCCTACGAGCAGTACTTC. Protein: CASSEDRVFSYEQYF.

The CDR3 region is CASSYGLASYEQYF. Here the CDR3 DNA reads TGTGCCAGTAGTTACGGACTAGCGTCGTACGAGCAGTACTTC. The rearrangement uses TRBV19 and TRBJ2-7, with 9 nucleotides matching TRBD2. The CDR3 loop spans 14 amino acids. The germline V gene encodes CDR1 LNHDA and CDR2 SQIVND (reference sequence). The V segment lost 5 bases and the J segment 4 bases; nucleotides outside the gene matches: 6.

This rearrangement joins TRBV28 to TRBJ2-5; D is unresolved. The tail of the sequence fits TRBJ2-7 better, so the J call may be wrong. Germline V gene data show CDR1 as MDHEN and CDR2 as SYDVKM. The CDR3 is made up of 11 amino acids. The CDR3 nucleotides read TGTGCCAGCAGTTTTGAGGACGAGCAGTACTTC. Translating it yields CASSFEDEQYF.

The V call is TRBV2, the J call TRBJ2-5, with D perhaps given as TRBD1 or TRBD2 (6 bases each). Gene TRBJ2-7 matches the end of the DNA better, so the J call may be wrong. The length of the CDR3 is 13 residues. The germline CDR1 and CDR2 sequences are SNHLY and FYNNEI. This CDR3 reads CASIGGQGYEQYF. In nucleotides, the CDR3 is TGTGCCAGCATAGGGGGGCAAGGCTACGAGCAGTACTTC.

The gene calls are TRBV13 and TRBJ1-2, with 11 bases that match TRBD1. The CDR3 runs 15 residues. CDR1 is PRHDT and CDR2 is FYEKMQ in the germline V gene (reference sequence). V lost 5 bases, J lost 3 bases, and 5 bases stayed unmatched. CDR3 nucleotide sequence: TGTGCCAGCAGCCCAGGACAGGGGGCGGACTATGGCTACACCTTC. Encoded protein: CASSPGQGADYGYTF.

The V gene is TRBV5-6, the J gene TRBJ2-7; 11 nucleotides agree with TRBD1. The CDR3 covers 15 residues. Trimming cost V 4 bases and J 3 bases; bases outside gene matches: 6. CDR1 SGHDT and CDR2 YYEEEE come from the germline V gene. The CDR3 DNA reads TGTGCCAGCAGCATAGCCGGGACAGGGGGCTACGAGCAGTACTTC. Translation: CASSIAGTGGYEQYF. Variable domain in full (rest from reference TRBV5-6 and TRBJ2-7): DAGVTQSPTHLIKTRGQQVTLRCSPKSGHDTVSWYQQALGQGPQFIFQYYEEEERQRGNFPDRFSGHQFPNYSSELNVNALLLGDSALYLCASSIAGTGGYEQYFGPGTRLTVT.

The chain recombines TRBV7-9 with TRBJ1-3; weak D call: TRBD1 (6 bases). The CDR3 spans 15 residues. Trimming removed 2 bases from V and 0 bases from J, with 8 bases in between. CDR1 and CDR2 (germline): SEHNR, FQNEAQ (reference sequence). The CDR3, as DNA: TGTGCCAGCAGCTTACCAGGGGACTCTGGAAACACCATATATTTT. This sequence encodes CASSLPGDSGNTIYF.

The chain employs TRBV2 and TRBJ2-7, with 8 bases aligning to TRBD2. Unmatched junction bases numbered 3, after V lost 6 bases and J lost 2 bases. Germline V gene lookup returns CDR1 SNHLY and CDR2 FYNNEI. This CDR3 contains 13 residues. CDR3 coding DNA: TGTGCCAGCAGCGGACTAGCTACCTACGAGCAGTACTTC. Translated: CASSGLATYEQYF.

This rearrangement joins TRBV28 to TRBJ1-2, with 12 bases fitting TRBD1. Unmatched junction bases numbered 12, after V lost 5 bases and J lost 2 bases. CDR1 and CDR2 from the germline V gene are MDHEN and SYDVKM. CDR3 length: 18 residues. The CDR3 region has the DNA TGTGCCAGCAGTCCTTCCGGGACAGGGGGCGATAGGAACTATGGCTACACCTTC. Amino acids: CASSPSGTGGDRNYGYTF.

The rearrangement uses TRBV27 and TRBJ2-2, with D tentatively TRBD1 (5 bases). Trimming left V 7 bases short and J 7 bases short, with 13 bases between. This CDR3 has 13 residues. From germline, CDR1 is MNHEY and CDR2 SMNVEV (reference sequence). Here the CDR3 DNA reads TGTGCCAGCACCGACAGAAGATTCGGGGAGCTGTTTTTT. Residues: CASTDRRFGELFF.

The genes are TRBV7-8 and TRBJ2-5; 7 bases agree with TRBD2. This CDR3 spans 15 amino acids. Per the germline V gene, CDR1 is SGHVS and CDR2 is FQNEAQ. Trimming took 5 bases from V and 2 from J; bases not matched to a gene: 8. CDR3 sequence (DNA): TGTGCCAGCAGCCAGATGGCTAGCGGACAAGAGACCCAGTACTTC. It translates to CASSQMASGQETQYF.

The chain has TRBV4-1 and TRBJ1-1; D gene uncertain. From germline, CDR1 is MGHRA and CDR2 YSYEKL. The CDR3 extends over 14 amino acids. Trimming cost V 0 bases and J 8 bases, with 13 bases left between them. The CDR3 sequence: CASSQEDGVGEAFF. CDR3 DNA sequence: TGCGCCAGCAGCCAAGAGGATGGCGTGGGGGAAGCTTTCTTT.